The rows below give T cell receptor beta chains drawn from one sample of a study of molecular identifiers for immune sequencing clone quantification. TCRdb used MiXCR to reprocess the PCR reads, holding one entry per CDR3 protein. Altogether over 85,000 distinct CDR3 sequences are present, roughly 21% being singletons, with the ten largest covering 1% to 1.2%. The sequenced sample consisted of naive CD8+ T cells from blood, with Jurkat cell RNA spiked in. The receptor source for this set is a human donor in good health. Some libraries in this study had Jurkat cell RNA spiked in. CDR3s include the opening cysteine and the closing phenylalanine or tryptophan. Each record gives: V gene, D gene, clone size, J gene, CDR3 protein, CDR3 DNA. D genes are given only for firm matches. Where a row states a size, it is once, few, many or the class of an expanded clone; other rows omit it.

V gene: TRBV19; D gene: -; clone size: many; J gene: TRBJ1-1; CDR3 protein: CASSIRSLGRARVEAFF; CDR3 DNA: TGTGCCAGTAGTATACGAAGCCTGGGCAGGGCGCGGGTTGAAGCTTTCTTT
V gene: TRBV10-3; D gene: TRBD1; clone size: once; J gene: TRBJ2-2; CDR3 protein: CAISELRQGDTGELFF; CDR3 DNA: TGTGCCATCAGTGAGCTCCGACAGGGGGACACCGGGGAGCTGTTTTTT
V gene: TRBV20-1; D gene: -; clone size: many; J gene: TRBJ1-5; CDR3 protein: CSAPLFGANQPQHF; CDR3 DNA: TGCAGTGCCCCGTTGTTTGGGGCAAATCAGCCCCAGCATTTT
V gene: TRBV28; D gene: TRBD1; clone size: many; J gene: TRBJ2-3; CDR3 protein: CASSLWDRGDTQYF; CDR3 DNA: TGTGCCAGCAGTTTATGGGACAGGGGGGATACGCAGTATTTT
V gene: TRBV7-8; D gene: TRBD2; clone size: many; J gene: TRBJ2-3; CDR3 protein: CASSLVASGGTDTQYF; CDR3 DNA: TGTGCCAGCAGCTTAGTGGCTAGCGGGGGAACAGATACGCAGTATTTT
V gene: TRBV5-6; D gene: -; clone size: many; J gene: TRBJ1-1; CDR3 protein: CASSLNTGTEAFF; CDR3 DNA: TGTGCCAGCAGCCTAAATACGGGGACTGAAGCTTTCTTT
V gene: TRBV2; D gene: -; clone size: many; J gene: TRBJ2-3; CDR3 protein: CAPDKHIADTQYF; CDR3 DNA: TGTGCTCCGGACAAACACATAGCGGATACGCAGTATTTT
V gene: TRBV5-5; D gene: -; clone size: few; J gene: TRBJ2-7; CDR3 protein: CASRLGISIELSEYEQYF; CDR3 DNA: TGTGCCAGCAGGTTGGGAATATCTATCGAGTTATCGGAGTACGAGCAGTACTTC
V gene: TRBV7-9; D gene: -; clone size: -; J gene: TRBJ2-3; CDR3 protein: CASSSSLGTTDTQYF; CDR3 DNA: TGTGCCAGCAGCTCATCTCTAGGGACCACAGATACGCAGTATTTT
V gene: TRBV6-2/TRBV6-3; D gene: -; clone size: few; J gene: TRBJ1-5; CDR3 protein: CASSYATGNNQPQHF; CDR3 DNA: TGTGCCAGCAGTTACGCGACAGGAAACAATCAGCCCCAGCATTTT
V gene: TRBV19; D gene: -; clone size: -; J gene: TRBJ1-5; CDR3 protein: CASSIDLSPRNQPQHF; CDR3 DNA: TGTGCCAGTAGTATAGATCTATCCCCCCGCAATCAGCCCCAGCATTTT
V gene: TRBV7-2; D gene: -; clone size: few; J gene: TRBJ1-1; CDR3 protein: CASRTWLNTEAFF; CDR3 DNA: TGTGCCAGCAGAACTTGGCTGAACACTGAAGCTTTCTTT
V gene: TRBV19; D gene: -; clone size: -; J gene: TRBJ1-1; CDR3 protein: CASRPWTDSNTEAFF; CDR3 DNA: TGTGCCAGTAGGCCCTGGACAGATTCGAACACTGAAGCTTTCTTT
V gene: TRBV6-2/TRBV6-3; D gene: -; clone size: many; J gene: TRBJ2-3; CDR3 protein: CASSYEGRTDTQYF; CDR3 DNA: TGTGCCAGCAGTTACGAGGGTCGCACAGATACGCAGTATTTT
V gene: TRBV7-9; D gene: TRBD1; clone size: many; J gene: TRBJ1-5; CDR3 protein: CASSLAETGPVSQPQHF; CDR3 DNA: TGTGCCAGCAGCTTAGCAGAGACAGGGCCGGTTTCTCAGCCCCAGCATTTT
V gene: TRBV7-3; D gene: TRBD1; clone size: once; J gene: TRBJ2-3; CDR3 protein: CASSLGQGDTLYF; CDR3 DNA: TGTGCCAGCAGCCTCGGACAGGGAGACACCTTGTACTTT
V gene: TRBV20-1; D gene: -; clone size: many; J gene: TRBJ1-5; CDR3 protein: CSAARDRFQPQHF; CDR3 DNA: TGCAGTGCCGCGAGGGACCGCTTTCAGCCCCAGCATTTT
V gene: TRBV4-1; D gene: -; clone size: -; J gene: TRBJ2-1; CDR3 protein: CASSQDGNVLTYNERFF; CDR3 DNA: TGCGCCAGCAGCCAAGATGGGAATGTCCTTACTTACAATGAGCGGTTCTTC
V gene: TRBV28; D gene: -; clone size: -; J gene: TRBJ2-2; CDR3 protein: CASSWRGLNTGELFF; CDR3 DNA: TGTGCCAGCAGTTGGCGCGGTCTTAACACCGGGGAGCTGTTTTTT
V gene: TRBV10-3; D gene: -; clone size: few; J gene: TRBJ1-6; CDR3 protein: CAISETTAGYSPLHF; CDR3 DNA: TGTGCCATCAGTGAGACGACGGCTGGGTATTCACCCCTCCACTTT
V gene: TRBV20-1; D gene: -; clone size: few; J gene: TRBJ2-7; CDR3 protein: CSALVPRDLTYEQYF; CDR3 DNA: TGCAGTGCGCTAGTCCCCCGGGATTTGACCTACGAGCAGTACTTC
V gene: TRBV5-3; D gene: -; clone size: many; J gene: TRBJ2-7; CDR3 protein: CARSLEWLTGEQYF; CDR3 DNA: TGTGCCAGAAGCTTGGAATGGCTGACGGGGGAGCAGTACTTC
V gene: TRBV11-3; D gene: TRBD2; clone size: -; J gene: TRBJ2-7; CDR3 protein: CASSLTSGAYEQYF; CDR3 DNA: TGTGCCAGCAGCTTAACTAGCGGGGCCTACGAGCAGTACTTC
V gene: TRBV4-3; D gene: TRBD2; clone size: many; J gene: TRBJ2-3; CDR3 protein: CASSPTSGMSDTQYF; CDR3 DNA: TGCGCCAGCAGCCCGACTAGCGGGATGTCAGATACGCAGTATTTT
V gene: TRBV19; D gene: -; clone size: many; J gene: TRBJ1-5; CDR3 protein: CATGREGSNQPQHF; CDR3 DNA: TGTGCCACCGGAAGGGAGGGGAGCAATCAGCCCCAGCATTTT
V gene: TRBV6-5; D gene: TRBD2; clone size: many; J gene: TRBJ2-5; CDR3 protein: CASSTGTSGGETQYF; CDR3 DNA: TGTGCCAGCAGTACTGGGACTAGCGGGGGCGAGACCCAGTACTTC
V gene: TRBV7-7; D gene: TRBD2; clone size: few; J gene: TRBJ2-7; CDR3 protein: CASSRGPGLGAEQYF; CDR3 DNA: TGTGCTAGCAGCCGAGGACCGGGACTAGGTGCCGAGCAGTACTTC
V gene: TRBV5-6; D gene: -; clone size: few; J gene: TRBJ1-1; CDR3 protein: CASSRDIRTEAFF; CDR3 DNA: TGTGCCAGCAGCCGGGACATAAGGACTGAAGCTTTCTTT
V gene: TRBV28; D gene: -; clone size: few; J gene: TRBJ2-2; CDR3 protein: CASSQPLGVLTGELFF; CDR3 DNA: TGTGCCAGCAGTCAACCCCTGGGCGTACTCACCGGGGAGCTGTTTTTT
V gene: TRBV28; D gene: TRBD1; clone size: -; J gene: TRBJ2-7; CDR3 protein: CASRNSPGQGASLSYEQYF; CDR3 DNA: TGTGCCAGCAGAAATTCACCGGGACAGGGGGCCTCCCTTTCCTACGAGCAGTACTTC
V gene: TRBV23-1; D gene: -; clone size: many; J gene: TRBJ2-5; CDR3 protein: CASSQSSGMKETQYF; CDR3 DNA: TGCGCCAGCAGTCAATCGTCAGGGATGAAAGAGACCCAGTACTTC
V gene: TRBV4-3; D gene: -; clone size: few; J gene: TRBJ2-7; CDR3 protein: CASSQGPGSPYEQYF; CDR3 DNA: TGCGCCAGCAGCCAAGGGCCGGGTTCGCCCTACGAGCAGTACTTC
V gene: TRBV7-9; D gene: -; clone size: many; J gene: TRBJ2-4; CDR3 protein: CASSFSAGVTKNIQYF; CDR3 DNA: TGTGCCAGCAGCTTCAGCGCAGGGGTAACCAAAAACATTCAGTACTTC
V gene: TRBV20-1; D gene: -; clone size: many; J gene: TRBJ2-2; CDR3 protein: CSASLETNTGELFF; CDR3 DNA: TGCAGTGCTAGTTTGGAAACGAACACCGGGGAGCTGTTTTTT
V gene: TRBV6-5; D gene: -; clone size: -; J gene: TRBJ1-1; CDR3 protein: CASSYRHNTEAFF; CDR3 DNA: TGTGCCAGCAGTTACAGGCATAACACTGAAGCTTTCTTT